This T cell receptor beta chain was observed in a study of Ad26.COV2.S vaccination and SARS-CoV-2 variants. About the research overall: Among those in the COV1001 Ad26.COV2.S trial arm was the donor.

Treatment indicated: roughly 19 received Ad26.COV2.S at low or high dose, single or two shots; several received placebo; per-sample allocation not given. Sampling took place 63 days after the first vaccine or placebo injection. Measured with immunoSEQ multiplex PCR; TCRdb has only the in-frame clones, and not every one. Of about 680,000 clones in the sample, 89% were seen once. Germline CDR1 and CDR2: SGDLS and YYNGEE. CDR3 size: 16 residues. V lost 0 bases and J lost 4, with 13 bases in between. This specimen consisted of peripheral blood, obtained in a trial of Ad26.COV2.S vaccine versus placebo. This receptor was obtained from a person aged 18-65 years who received the Ad26.COV2.S COVID-19 vaccine or a placebo. The V and J genes are TRBV9 and TRBJ1-4; D unresolved. The CDR3 reads CASSVAPNVGNEKLFF. CDR3 sequence (DNA): TGTGCCAGCAGCGTAGCCCCAAACGTTGGTAATGAAAAACTGTTTTTT. The whole variable domain, remainder taken from reference TRBV9 and TRBJ1-4, is DSGVTQTPKHLITATGQRVTLRCSPRSGDLSVYWYQQSLDQGLQFLIQYYNGEERAKGNILERFSAQQFPDLHSELNLSSLELGDSALYFCASSVAPNVGNEKLFFGSGTQLSVL.